This T cell receptor beta chain derives from a study of T cell changes during pregnancy in multiple sclerosis. The length of the CDR3 is 16 residues. CDR1 MNHEY and CDR2 SMNVEV come from the germline V gene (reference sequence). V gave up 6 bases and J gave up 14 bases, with 31 bases separating them. The data were produced by immunoSEQ multiplex PCR, yet TCRdb's version contains in-frame clones alone and is incomplete. The sample consists of about 100,000 clones, approximately 90% of them appearing once. The genes are TRBV27 and TRBJ1-2; the D is unclear. Sequencing used peripheral blood, obtained in the second trimester of pregnancy. This clonotype was sampled from a female donor with multiple sclerosis, enrolled in a pregnancy study. The CDR3, as DNA: TGTGCCAGCAGGCCCTTGTCCGCCGGCCCCGGTTACTACACTACCTTC. Translating gives CASRPLSAGPGYYTTF.